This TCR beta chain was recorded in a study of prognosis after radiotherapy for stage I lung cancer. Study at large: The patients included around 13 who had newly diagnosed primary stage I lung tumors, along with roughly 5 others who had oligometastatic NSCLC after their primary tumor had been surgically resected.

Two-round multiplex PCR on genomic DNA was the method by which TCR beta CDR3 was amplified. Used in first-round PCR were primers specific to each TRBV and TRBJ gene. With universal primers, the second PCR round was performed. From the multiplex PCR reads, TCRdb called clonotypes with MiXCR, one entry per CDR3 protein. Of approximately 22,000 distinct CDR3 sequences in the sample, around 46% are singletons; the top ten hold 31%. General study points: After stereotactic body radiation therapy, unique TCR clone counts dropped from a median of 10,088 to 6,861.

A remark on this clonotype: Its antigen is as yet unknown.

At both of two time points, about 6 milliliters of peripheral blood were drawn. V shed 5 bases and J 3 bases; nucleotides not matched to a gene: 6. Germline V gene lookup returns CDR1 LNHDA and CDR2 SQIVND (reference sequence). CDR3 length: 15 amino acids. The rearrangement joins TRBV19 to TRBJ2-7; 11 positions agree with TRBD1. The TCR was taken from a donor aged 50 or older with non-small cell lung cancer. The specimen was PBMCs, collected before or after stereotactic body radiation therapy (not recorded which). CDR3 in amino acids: CASSAGQGAIYEQYF. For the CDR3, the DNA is TGTGCCAGTAGTGCCGGACAGGGGGCGATCTACGAGCAGTACTTC.